These 17 T cell receptor beta chains were sequenced from one sample in a study of shared clonotypes between healthy human individuals. Sequencing was performed with immunoSEQ multiplex PCR; in TCRdb, only in-frame clones are kept and a portion is missing. This table holds 950,000 to 1,300,000 clones, roughly 70% found once. The sample comprised memory CD4+ T cells sorted from blood. Subset denoted: CD45RA-negative fraction. The source is a man aged 18 to 30 in good health.

The V call is TRBV7-3, the J call TRBJ2-1; the match to TRBD2 covers 9 bases. V lost 2 bases, J lost 5 bases, and 4 bases stayed unmatched. The CDR3 consists of 15 residues. Looked up from germline, CDR1 is SGHTA and CDR2 is FQGTGA. CDR3 protein: CASSLSSGGHNEQFF. The CDR3 coding sequence is TGTGCCAGCAGCTTATCCAGCGGGGGGCACAATGAGCAGTTCTTC.

This sequence joins TRBV6-5 and TRBJ1-2; 10 nucleotides line up with TRBD1. This CDR3 contains 13 residues. The germline gives CDR1 MNHEY, CDR2 SVGAGI. V shed 2 bases, J shed 8 bases, and the junction held 2 bases outside the gene matches. CDR3 nucleotide sequence: TGTGCCAGCAGTTACCGGGACAGGGGCGGCTACACCTTC. It yields the protein CASSYRDRGGYTF.

The V gene is TRBV7-8, the J gene TRBJ1-1, with TRBD1 identical over 7 bases. CDR3 length: 17 amino acids. Trimming removed 5 bases from V and 3 bases from J; junction bases left unmatched: 15. Per germline, CDR1 SGHVS and CDR2 FQNEAQ. CDR3 amino acids: CASSLRQGGLWYTEAFF. CDR3 coding DNA: TGTGCCAGCAGCCTTCGTCAGGGGGGTTTGTGGTACACTGAAGCTTTCTTT.

To note about this clone: Other DNA sequences in the same sample also yield this CDR3. The genes are TRBV29-1 and TRBJ2-5, with D maybe TRBD2 (7 bases). The germline V and J ends were trimmed by 6 bases and 4 bases, with 9 bases remaining between them. Germline V gene sequence: CDR1 SQVTM, CDR2 ANQGSEA. The CDR3 totals 11 residues. The CDR3, as DNA: TGCAGCGTAAGGGGGGGAGAGACCCAGTACTTC. Encoded protein: CSVRGGETQYF.

The chain is built from TRBV27 and TRBJ1-3; 7 bases match TRBD1. Per the germline V gene, CDR1 is MNHEY and CDR2 is SMNVEV (reference sequence). The CDR3 is 13 amino acids. V lost 5 bases to trimming and J lost 4 bases; unmatched junction nucleotides: 2. CDR3 bases: TGTGCCAGCAGTCGACAGGGAGGAAACACCATATATTTT. Translation: CASSRQGGNTIYF.

The chain employs TRBV4-1 and TRBJ1-2, with 7 bases identical to TRBD1. V shed 0 bases, J shed 6 bases, and the junction held 13 bases outside the gene matches. Per germline, CDR1 MGHRA and CDR2 YSYEKL. This CDR3 has 17 amino acids. The CDR3 sequence: CASSQDLGMDRSDGYTF. CDR3 coding DNA: TGCGCCAGCAGCCAAGATTTAGGGATGGACAGGTCGGATGGCTACACCTTC.

Many counts were recorded for this clone. CDR3 in DNA: TGTGCCAGCAGTGAGAACCGCCAGAGACAAGAGACCCAGTACTTC. Translated: CASSENRQRQETQYF. This rearrangement joins TRBV2 to TRBJ2-5; no definite D call. V was clipped by 3 bases and J by 2 bases, with 13 bases between them. The CDR3 length is 15 residues. CDR1 and CDR2 from the germline V gene are SNHLY and FYNNEI.

The gene calls are TRBV5-4 and TRBJ2-1, with D maybe TRBD2 (6 bases). CDR3 length: 16 amino acids. The V gene's germline CDR1 is SGHNT and CDR2 YYREEE (reference sequence). Between the trimmed V and J ends, which lost 0 bases and 6 bases, there was a span of 16 bases. The CDR3 DNA follows: TGTGCCAGCAGCTTGGACGGGGACCTAGCGCTCAATGAGCAGTTCTTC. Its protein is CASSLDGDLALNEQFF.

V and J are TRBV19 and TRBJ1-4, with D maybe TRBD1 (5 bases). The length of the CDR3 is 15 residues. CDR1 is LNHDA, CDR2 SQIVND, per germline (reference sequence). Trimming left V 7 bases short and J 0 bases short, with 12 bases between. This chain's CDR3 is CASKGRDPTNEKLFF. CDR3 nucleotides: TGTGCCAGTAAGGGCCGGGACCCAACTAATGAAAAACTGTTTTTT.

V is TRBV7-2 and J is TRBJ1-2, with D possibly TRBD1 on 5 matching bases. CDR1 and CDR2 (germline): SGHTA, FQGNSA. The CDR3 is made up of 14 amino acids. V was clipped by 3 bases and J by 8 bases, with 16 bases between them. The CDR3 here is CASSFAIGGYGYTF. For the CDR3, the DNA is TGTGCCAGCAGCTTTGCCATCGGGGGTTACGGCTACACCTTC.

The chain employs TRBV5-1 and TRBJ2-7; D remains unclear. In germline, CDR1 is SGHRS, CDR2 YFSETQ. CDR3 length: 13 residues. V was trimmed by 2 bases and J by 0 bases, leaving 6 bases between them. The CDR3 spells CASSFERSYEQYF. The CDR3 nucleotides read TGCGCCAGCAGCTTCGAGCGCTCCTACGAGCAGTACTTC.

The chain uses TRBV18 and TRBJ2-1, with D tentatively TRBD2 (5 bases). The CDR3 extends over 18 amino acids. CDR1 is KGHSH and CDR2 is LQKENI in the germline V gene. Deletions cut 6 bases from V and 4 bases from J, with 25 bases between. CDR3 DNA sequence: TGTGCCAGCTCCCCTACCCGGTTTTCGGTAGCGTCATACAATGAGCAGTTCTTC. Translation gives CASSPTRFSVASYNEQFF.

The V and J genes are TRBV19 and TRBJ1-4; 10 bases match TRBD1. Losses at the gene ends were 6 bases for V and 8 bases for J; bases not matched to a gene: 6. Per germline, CDR1 LNHDA and CDR2 SQIVND (reference sequence). This CDR3 is built from 14 residues. DNA of the CDR3: TGTGCCAGTAGCCGAGGACAGGGGGACGAAAAACTGTTTTTT. Residues: CASSRGQGDEKLFF.

The chain recombines TRBV18 with TRBJ1-5, with TRBD1 matching over 9 bases. The CDR3 spans 12 residues. CDR1 and CDR2 (germline): KGHSH, LQKENI. Trimming removed 6 bases from V and 11 bases from J; junction bases left unmatched: 5. In DNA, the CDR3 is TGTGCCAGCTCCCTAGACAGGGGGTCCCAGCATTTT. Amino acid sequence: CASSLDRGSQHF.

J is TRBJ2-7 and V is TRBV5-1; 8 bases agree with TRBD1. Losses at the gene ends were 4 bases for V and 5 bases for J; bases not matched to a gene: 8. Germline assignment: CDR1 SGHRS and CDR2 YFSETQ. The CDR3 consists of 14 residues. CDR3 sequence reads: CASSTRTGSDEQYF. The CDR3 nucleotides read TGCGCCAGCAGCACCAGGACAGGGTCGGACGAGCAGTACTTC. Complete variable domain (other parts from reference TRBV5-1 and TRBJ2-7): KAGVTQTPRYLIKTRGQQVTLSCSPISGHRSVSWYQQTPGQGLQFLFEYFSETQRNKGNFPGRFSGRQFSNSRSEMNVSTLELGDSALYLCASSTRTGSDEQYFGPGTRLTVT.

The CDR3 here is CASSTGDRGFGQYF. CDR3 coding DNA: TGTGCCAGCAGTACCGGGGACAGGGGGTTCGGGCAGTACTTC. V and J are TRBV6-6 and TRBJ2-7; 11 positions agree with TRBD1. J gave up 9 bases and V 5 bases, and 9 bases lay outside the gene matches. The CDR3 is 14 amino acids. The germline CDR1 and CDR2 sequences are MNHNY and SVGAGI (reference sequence).

The chain has TRBV10-1 and TRBJ2-2, with a weak D call TRBD2 (7 bases). The germline V gene encodes CDR1 WNHNN and CDR2 SYGVQD (reference sequence). The CDR3 is 14 residues long. Trimming stripped 6 bases from V and 4 bases from J, with 12 bases between. The CDR3, as DNA: TGCGCCAGCAGCGGACTAGGGGGCACCGGGGAGCTGTTTTTT. Amino acid sequence: CASSGLGGTGELFF.